The 23 T cell receptor beta chains reported below all come from one sample, sequenced in a study of T cells and Merkel cell carcinoma outcomes. Only in-frame clones appear in the TCRdb table, and some are missing; sequencing was by immunoSEQ multiplex PCR. The sample lists 6,000 or so clones, about 77% occurring once. Sample: tumor tissue from Merkel cell carcinoma. The receptors originated from a human donor with Merkel cell carcinoma. Some clones in this sample may be carry-over from other donors' samples.

With regard to this clone: One end of the junction does not line up with germline, which may come from a read error. The gene calls are TRBV5-4 and TRBJ2-2; D possibly uses TRBD1 or TRBD2 (6 bases each). From germline, CDR1 is SGHNT and CDR2 YYREEE (reference sequence). CDR3 size: 16 residues. For the CDR3, the DNA is TGTGCCAGCAGCTCGAAGGGGGGCACGAACACCGAGGAGCTGTTTTTT. Protein sequence: CASSSKGGTNTEELFF.

This chain joins TRBV6-5 and TRBJ2-3; TRBD2 agrees at 12 bases. Trimming cost V 6 bases and J 4 bases; bases outside gene matches: 5. CDR1 and CDR2 from the germline V gene are MNHEY and SVGAGI. The CDR3 contains 15 residues. The CDR3 is CASRRTSGKADTQYF. The DNA of the CDR3 is TGTGCCAGCAGGCGGACTAGCGGGAAGGCAGATACGCAGTATTTT.

The chain joins TRBV28 to TRBJ1-5; TRBD1 agrees at 7 bases. Germline V CDR1 and CDR2: MDHEN, SYDVKM. Trimming cost V 6 bases and J 4 bases; bases outside gene matches: 3. This CDR3 contains 13 residues. CDR3 DNA: TGTGCCAGCAGACCGGGACAGAATCAGCCCCAGCATTTT. This encodes CASRPGQNQPQHF.

The rearrangement uses TRBV28 and TRBJ2-5; 10 bases agree with TRBD1. The DNA end lines up better with TRBJ2-7; the J call may be wrong. Germline V CDR1 and CDR2: MDHEN, SYDVKM. The CDR3 has 15 amino acids. The DNA for the CDR3 is TGTGCCAGCAGTTATTACGGGACAGGGGCCTACGAGCAGTACTTC. Amino acids: CASSYYGTGAYEQYF.

The V and J genes are TRBV7-6 and TRBJ2-1; 8 positions agree with TRBD1. Trimming removed 7 bases from V and 3 bases from J; junction bases left unmatched: 14. The V gene's germline CDR1 is SGHVS and CDR2 FNYEAQ. The CDR3 has 17 residues. The CDR3 here is CASTPSQGASIYNEQFF. In nucleotides, the CDR3 is TGTGCCAGCACCCCTTCCCAGGGGGCATCTATCTACAATGAGCAGTTCTTC.

Only a few counts were recorded for this clone. The J gene is TRBJ2-7, the V gene TRBV10-3; 7 positions match TRBD1. Unmatched junction bases numbered 4, after V lost 6 bases and J lost 2 bases. This CDR3 contains 13 residues. Germline V gives CDR1 ENHRY, CDR2 SYGVKD. In DNA form, the CDR3 reads TGTGCCATCAGCGGGACAGAACCCTACGAGCAGTACTTC. Translating it yields CAISGTEPYEQYF.

V usage is TRBV29-1 and J usage is TRBJ2-5; D may be TRBD2 (6 bases). This CDR3 is 13 amino acids long. V was clipped by 7 bases and J by 3 bases, with 15 bases between them. CDR1 is SQVTM, CDR2 ANQGSEA, per germline. The CDR3 loop reads CSAASGGKETQYF. In DNA, the CDR3 is TGCAGCGCCGCCTCAGGCGGGAAAGAGACCCAGTACTTC.

The chain recombines TRBV29-1 with TRBJ2-1; a weak D match, TRBD1 (5 bases). Germline CDR1 SQVTM, CDR2 ANQGSEA. The CDR3 has 12 residues. Trimming cost V 5 bases and J 4 bases, with 9 bases left between them. CDR3 sequence: CSVTSGYNEQFF. In DNA form, the CDR3 reads TGCAGCGTTACCTCAGGGTACAATGAGCAGTTCTTC.

This chain connects TRBV7-9 to TRBJ2-2; D gene unclear. V shed 2 bases and J shed 4 bases, with 2 bases lying between them. The CDR3 sequence is 12 residues long. Germline V gives CDR1 SEHNR, CDR2 FQNEAQ (reference sequence). CDR3 in amino acids: CASSLSTGELFF. CDR3 in DNA: TGTGCCAGCAGCTTAAGCACCGGGGAGCTGTTTTTT.

This chain links TRBV7-2 with TRBJ2-3; D may be TRBD1 (11 bases). The V and J ends lost 6 bases and 7 bases respectively, with 32 bases between them. The CDR3 is 19 amino acids. Germline-derived CDR1 and CDR2 are SGHTA and FQGNSA. The CDR3 sequence is CASSRMSGQGASGRNTQYF. The CDR3 bases are TGTGCCAGCAGTAGAATGTCCGGACAGGGGGCTAGCGGGAGAAATACGCAGTATTTT.

In its sample, this clone is large. The rearrangement links TRBV27 to TRBJ1-2; no firm D call. The CDR3 extends over 14 amino acids. Trimming stripped 4 bases from V and 4 bases from J, with 13 bases between. In germline, CDR1 is MNHEY, CDR2 SMNVEV (reference sequence). CDR3 amino acids: CASSSSGGRYGYTF. The CDR3 bases are TGTGCCAGCAGTTCCTCGGGAGGTCGCTATGGCTACACCTTC.

V gene TRBV2 combines with J gene TRBJ2-5; 11 bases align to TRBD1. Per germline, CDR1 SNHLY and CDR2 FYNNEI. Germline trimming cut 11 bases from V and 5 bases from J; bases unmatched to any gene: 7. CDR3 length: 13 residues. The CDR3 bases are TGTGCCGGTGGACAGGGGGCGGGGGAGACCCAGTACTTC. Amino acids: CAGGQGAGETQYF.

The J gene is TRBJ2-3, the V gene TRBV19, with a weak D call TRBD1 (6 bases). CDR3 size: 16 residues. Trimming shortened V by 5 bases and J by 2 bases, and 17 bases separated the two germline ends. Per the germline V gene, CDR1 is LNHDA and CDR2 is SQIVND (reference sequence). CDR3: CASSPPGGRITDTQYF. As DNA, the CDR3 is TGTGCCAGTAGTCCCCCTGGGGGCCGTATCACAGATACGCAGTATTTT.

The chain couples TRBV28 to TRBJ1-4; maybe TRBD1 (6 bases). The germline V and J ends were trimmed by 0 bases and 0 bases, with 8 bases remaining between them. The CDR3 length is 16 residues. Germline lookup yields CDR1 MDHEN and CDR2 SYDVKM. Here the CDR3 DNA reads TGTGCCAGCAGTTTATGGGGGACATCAACTAATGAAAAACTGTTTTTT. As protein: CASSLWGTSTNEKLFF.

This clone is a singleton in its sample. The CDR3 region has the DNA TGTGCCTGGAGCGTTTTCACGGGCGAGCAGTACTTC. Translation gives CAWSVFTGEQYF. The V gene is TRBV30, the J gene TRBJ2-5, with D uncertain. The J call may be in error: the DNA end matches TRBJ2-7 better. The CDR3 extends over 12 amino acids. Germline lookup yields CDR1 GTSNPN and CDR2 SVGIG (reference sequence).

This clone was counted only a few times. The chain uses TRBV7-2 and TRBJ1-2; 9 nucleotides align to TRBD1. CDR1 is SGHTA, CDR2 FQGNSA, per germline. The CDR3 covers 15 residues. The J segment lost 6 bases and the V segment lost 7 bases, leaving 12 bases of the junction unmatched. The CDR3 DNA follows: TGTGCCAGCACTACAGGGGGCGCGGGGTGGGATGGCTACACCTTC. Translation: CASTTGGAGWDGYTF.

The CDR3 DNA is TGTGCCAGCAGCTTAGAGGTAGCAAGGGTTCACTTGAACACTGAAGCTTTCTTT. The encoded protein is CASSLEVARVHLNTEAFF. The gene calls are TRBV7-2 and TRBJ1-1; D unresolved. CDR3 size: 18 residues. The germline CDR1 and CDR2 sequences are SGHTA and FQGNSA. Trimming stripped 1 base from V and 0 bases from J, with 18 bases between.

The rearrangement links TRBV28 to TRBJ2-7; D unresolved. Germline assignment: CDR1 MDHEN and CDR2 SYDVKM. The CDR3 totals 12 residues. V lost 7 bases and J lost 3, with 10 bases in between. CDR3 sequence: CASKGLNYEQYF. CDR3 nucleotide sequence: TGTGCCAGCAAGGGTTTGAACTACGAGCAGTACTTC.

A single count supports this clone. This chain uses TRBV5-1 with TRBJ2-3, with 7 bases identical to TRBD2. Germline V gives CDR1 SGHRS, CDR2 YFSETQ. J lost 6 bases, V lost 4 bases, and 11 bases had no gene match. The CDR3 has 15 residues. CDR3 amino acids: CASSPGTTSADTQYF. CDR3 coding DNA: TGCGCCAGCAGCCCGGGGACCACTAGCGCCGATACGCAGTATTTT.

The V call is TRBV6-1, the J call TRBJ1-1, with 7 positions matching TRBD1. Germline V gives CDR1 MNHNS, CDR2 SASEGT. The ends lost 4 bases at V and 4 bases at J; junction bases unmatched: 6. This CDR3 has 14 residues. The CDR3 sequence is CASSGQGVFTEAFF. CDR3 nucleotides: TGTGCCAGCAGTGGACAGGGTGTGTTCACTGAAGCTTTCTTT.

V is TRBV28 and J is TRBJ2-3, with TRBD1 matching over 9 bases. CDR3 length: 16 amino acids. The ends lost 6 bases at V and 3 bases at J; junction bases unmatched: 10. The germline V gene encodes CDR1 MDHEN and CDR2 SYDVKM. The CDR3 coding sequence is TGTGCCAGCAGCCGAAGCGGGACAGGGCAGACAGATACGCAGTATTTT. Amino acids: CASSRSGTGQTDTQYF.

The chain is built from TRBV6-6 and TRBJ2-1; D gene unclear. Trimming removed 8 bases from V and 8 bases from J, with 22 bases in between. This CDR3 region has 15 residues. Per the germline V gene, CDR1 is MNHNY and CDR2 is SVGAGI (reference sequence). This CDR3 is CASAPGVGIKHEQFF. CDR3 in DNA: TGTGCCAGCGCACCTGGGGTGGGAATAAAACATGAGCAGTTCTTC.

Remarks on this clone: At one end, the junction sequence differs from germline, possibly due to a read error. V is TRBV28 and J is TRBJ1-1; weak D call: TRBD1 (6 bases). The CDR3 is made up of 17 amino acids. Germline loops: CDR1 MDHEN, CDR2 SYDVKM. The CDR3 here is CASEDGFSGVANTEAFF. The DNA of the CDR3 is TGTGCCAGCGAGGACGGGTTCTCAGGGGTGGCGAACACTGAGGCTTTCTTT.